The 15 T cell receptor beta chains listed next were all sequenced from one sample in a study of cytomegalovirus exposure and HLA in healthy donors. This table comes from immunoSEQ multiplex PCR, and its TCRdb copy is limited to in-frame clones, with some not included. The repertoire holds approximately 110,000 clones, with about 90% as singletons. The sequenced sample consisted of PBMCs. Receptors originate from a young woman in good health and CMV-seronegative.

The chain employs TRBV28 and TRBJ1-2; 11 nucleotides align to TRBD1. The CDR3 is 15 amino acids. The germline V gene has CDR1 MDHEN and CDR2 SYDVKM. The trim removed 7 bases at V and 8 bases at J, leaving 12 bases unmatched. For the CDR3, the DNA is TGTGCCAGCATTCGGACAGGGGGCAGGGAGAAGGGCTACACCTTC. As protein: CASIRTGGREKGYTF.

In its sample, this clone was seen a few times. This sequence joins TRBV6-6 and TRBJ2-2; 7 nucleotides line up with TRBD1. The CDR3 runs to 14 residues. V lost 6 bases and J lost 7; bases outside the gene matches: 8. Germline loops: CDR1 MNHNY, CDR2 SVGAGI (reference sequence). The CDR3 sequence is CASSRTGPNGELFF. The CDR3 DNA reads TGTGCCAGCAGCCGGACAGGACCAAACGGGGAGCTGTTTTTT.

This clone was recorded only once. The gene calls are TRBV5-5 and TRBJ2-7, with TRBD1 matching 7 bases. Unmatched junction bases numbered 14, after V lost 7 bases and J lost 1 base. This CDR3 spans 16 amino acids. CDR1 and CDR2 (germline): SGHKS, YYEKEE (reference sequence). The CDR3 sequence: CASDRNIRDSSYEQYF. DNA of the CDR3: TGTGCCAGCGACAGAAATATCCGGGACAGTTCCTACGAGCAGTACTTC.

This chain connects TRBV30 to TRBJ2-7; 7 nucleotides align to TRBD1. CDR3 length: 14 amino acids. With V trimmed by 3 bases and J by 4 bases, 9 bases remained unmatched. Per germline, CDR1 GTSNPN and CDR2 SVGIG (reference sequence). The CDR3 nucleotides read TGTGCCTGGAGAAGGCCACAGGGGAGATACGAGCAGTACTTC. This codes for CAWRRPQGRYEQYF. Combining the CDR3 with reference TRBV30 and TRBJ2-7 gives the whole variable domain SQTIHQWPATLVQPVGSPLSLECTVEGTSNPNLYWYRQAAGRGLQLLFYSVGIGQISSEVPQNLSASRPQDRQFILSSKKLLLSDSGFYLCAWRRPQGRYEQYFGPGTRLTVT.

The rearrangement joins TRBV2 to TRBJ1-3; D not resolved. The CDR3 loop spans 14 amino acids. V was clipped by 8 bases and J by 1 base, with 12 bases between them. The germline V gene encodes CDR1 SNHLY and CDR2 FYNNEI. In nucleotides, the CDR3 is TGTGCCAGCCGAAGGACGGGGTCTGGAAACACCATATATTTT. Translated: CASRRTGSGNTIYF.

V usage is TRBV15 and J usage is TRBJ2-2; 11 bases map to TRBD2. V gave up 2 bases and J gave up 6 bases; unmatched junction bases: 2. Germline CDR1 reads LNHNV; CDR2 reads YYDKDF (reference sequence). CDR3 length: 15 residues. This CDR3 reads CATSRKLAGAGELFF. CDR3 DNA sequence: TGTGCCACCAGCAGAAAACTAGCGGGGGCCGGGGAGCTGTTTTTT.

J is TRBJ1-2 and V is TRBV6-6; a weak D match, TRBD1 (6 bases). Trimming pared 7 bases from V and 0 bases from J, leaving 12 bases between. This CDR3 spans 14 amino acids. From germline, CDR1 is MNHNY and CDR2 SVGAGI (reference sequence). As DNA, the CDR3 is TGTGCCAGCACCTCCGACAGGACTAACTATGGCTACACCTTC. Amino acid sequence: CASTSDRTNYGYTF.

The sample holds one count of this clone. The CDR3 is CASSSDRGGNTIYF. The CDR3 DNA reads TGTGCCAGCAGCTCAGACAGGGGCGGAAACACCATATATTTT. This chain links TRBV7-6 with TRBJ1-3; 8 bases line up with TRBD1. CDR3 size: 14 residues. After removal of 4 bases from V and 4 bases from J, the junction contained 3 bases not matched to a gene. The germline V gene has CDR1 SGHVS and CDR2 FNYEAQ.

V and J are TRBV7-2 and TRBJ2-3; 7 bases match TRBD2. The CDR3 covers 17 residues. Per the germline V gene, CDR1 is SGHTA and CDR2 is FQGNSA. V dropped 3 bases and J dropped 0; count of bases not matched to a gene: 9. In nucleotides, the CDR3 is TGTGCCAGCAGCTTCCTAGCGGTTGGGGCTAGCACAGATACGCAGTATTTT. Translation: CASSFLAVGASTDTQYF.

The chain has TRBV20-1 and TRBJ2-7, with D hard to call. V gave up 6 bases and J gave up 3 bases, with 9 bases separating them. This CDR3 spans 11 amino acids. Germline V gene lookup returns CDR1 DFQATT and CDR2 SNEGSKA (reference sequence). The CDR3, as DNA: TGCAGTGCCGAAACTTTCTACGAGCAGTACTTC. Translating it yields CSAETFYEQYF.

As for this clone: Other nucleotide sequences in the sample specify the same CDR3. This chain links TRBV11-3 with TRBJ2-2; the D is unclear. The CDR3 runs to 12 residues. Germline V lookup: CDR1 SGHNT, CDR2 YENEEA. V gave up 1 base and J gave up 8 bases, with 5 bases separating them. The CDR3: CASSLGRGELFF. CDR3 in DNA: TGTGCCAGCAGCTTAGGTAGAGGGGAGCTGTTTTTT.

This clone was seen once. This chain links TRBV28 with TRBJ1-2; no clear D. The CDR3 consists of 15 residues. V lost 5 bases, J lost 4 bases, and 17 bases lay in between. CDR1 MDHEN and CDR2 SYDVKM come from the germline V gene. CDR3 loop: CASSVPPRVGYGYTF. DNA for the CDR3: TGTGCCAGCAGTGTTCCCCCGCGGGTAGGCTATGGCTACACCTTC.

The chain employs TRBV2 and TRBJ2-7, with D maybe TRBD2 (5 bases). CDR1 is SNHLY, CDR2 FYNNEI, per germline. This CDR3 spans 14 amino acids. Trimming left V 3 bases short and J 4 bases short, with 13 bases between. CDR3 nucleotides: TGTGCCAGCAGTGAGGACTCTACGGGATACGAGCAGTACTTC. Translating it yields CASSEDSTGYEQYF.

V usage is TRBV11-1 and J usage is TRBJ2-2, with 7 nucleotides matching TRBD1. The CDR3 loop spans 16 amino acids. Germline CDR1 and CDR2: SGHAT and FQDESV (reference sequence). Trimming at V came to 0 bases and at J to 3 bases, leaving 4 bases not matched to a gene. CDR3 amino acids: CASSLARDRYTGELFF. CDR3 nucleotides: TGTGCCAGCAGCTTAGCCCGGGACAGATACACCGGGGAGCTGTTTTTT.

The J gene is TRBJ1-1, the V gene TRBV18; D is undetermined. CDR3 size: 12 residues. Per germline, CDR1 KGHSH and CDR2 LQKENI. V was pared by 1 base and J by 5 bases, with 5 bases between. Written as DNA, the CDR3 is TGTGCCAGCTCACCACGGGAGACTGAAGCTTTCTTT. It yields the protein CASSPRETEAFF.